A selection of T cell receptor beta chains follows, all from one sample in a study of cytomegalovirus exposure and HLA in healthy donors. Profiling relied on immunoSEQ multiplex PCR, and the TCRdb table lists in-frame clones only, not all of them. The table shows roughly 190,000 clones, with roughly 80% occurring only once. Input material: PBMCs. The receptors were gathered from a woman aged 25 to 39 in good health and CMV-seropositive. The CDR3 runs from the conserved cysteine through the conserved F or W. The D gene is left open where the match is weak. Some rows have no size entry. The others give once, few or many, or a class for an expanded clone.

J,size,V,D,DNA,CDR3
TRBJ2-1,NA,TRBV28,TRBD2,TGTGCCAGCAGTCCCTCGCTGGCAGTTACGGGGCTAGCGGGAGTGACAAACAATGAGCAGTTCTTC,CASSPSLAVTGLAGVTNNEQFF
TRBJ2-5,NA,TRBV6-5,NA,TGTGCCAGCAGTTACTACGAGGGAGGCGAGACCCAGTACTTC,CASSYYEGGETQYF
TRBJ2-5,NA,TRBV5-6,NA,TGTGCCACGATGAACTGGGGCGAGACCCAGTACTTC,CATMNWGETQYF
TRBJ2-3,NA,TRBV5-1,TRBD2,TGCGCCAGCAGCGCCTTGACTAGCGGGCCCACAGATACGCAGTATTTT,CASSALTSGPTDTQYF
TRBJ2-2,few,TRBV6-5,NA,TGTGCCAGCAGCAAGAACACCGGGGAGCTGTTTTTT,CASSKNTGELFF
TRBJ2-6,few,TRBV27,TRBD2,TGTGCCAGCAGCTTTAGCGGGAGGGCCTCTGGGGCCAACGTCCTGACTTTC,CASSFSGRASGANVLTF
TRBJ1-1,many,TRBV7-9,NA,TGTGCCAGCAGCCCTCAGGGGTACACTGAAGCTTTCTTT,CASSPQGYTEAFF
TRBJ2-2,NA,TRBV7-9,TRBD1,TGTGCCAGCAGCTTGGGACAGGAGGAGCTGTTTTTT,CASSLGQEELFF
TRBJ2-7,NA,TRBV19,TRBD2,TGTGCCAGTAGCCCCACTAGCGGGTATTCCTACGAGCAGTACTTC,CASSPTSGYSYEQYF
TRBJ2-7,NA,TRBV6-6,TRBD1,TGTGCCAGCCGCCAGGGGGTAGGATCCTACGAGCAGTACTTC,CASRQGVGSYEQYF
TRBJ1-4,NA,TRBV7-2,NA,TGTGCCAGCAGCTTAGGACTTAATGAAAAACTGTTTTTT,CASSLGLNEKLFF
TRBJ2-7,once,TRBV28,TRBD1,TGTGCCAGCAGCGCTTCGACAGGGGGACGGTACGAGCAGTACTTC,CASSASTGGRYEQYF
TRBJ2-1,few,TRBV7-2,TRBD2,TGTGCCAGCAGCTTAGTTCTAGCGGGAGGCGAGCAGTTCTTC,CASSLVLAGGEQFF
TRBJ2-7,NA,TRBV5-4,TRBD1,TGTGCCAGCAGCCCACCTACCGGGACAGGAACCTACGAGCAGTACTTC,CASSPPTGTGTYEQYF
TRBJ2-3,NA,TRBV7-9,NA,TGTGCCAGCAGCTCCCTGACTCATTCTAGCACAGATACGCAGTATTTT,CASSSLTHSSTDTQYF
TRBJ1-4,NA,TRBV28,NA,TGTGCCAGCAGCCGCGGGACTTTTAATGAAAAACTGTTTTTT,CASSRGTFNEKLFF
TRBJ2-3,NA,TRBV19,TRBD2,TGTGCCAGTAGTATGAGAGTGCTGGCGGGAGGGCGTAGAGATACGCAGTATTTT,CASSMRVLAGGRRDTQYF
TRBJ1-4,few,TRBV6-6,NA,TGTGCCAGCAGCCTCGGGGCAACTAATGAAAAACTGTTTTTT,CASSLGATNEKLFF
TRBJ2-3,NA,TRBV11-2,NA,TGTGCCAGCAGCTCTAGCCGAACAAGGGTAGGAACAGATACGCAGTATTTT,CASSSSRTRVGTDTQYF
TRBJ2-7,NA,TRBV28,TRBD1,TGTGCCAGCAGTTTTAGGGGGCCCCACGAGCAGTACTTC,CASSFRGPHEQYF
TRBJ2-3,NA,TRBV27,NA,TGTGCCAGCAGTACTATAGCGGTGATTAGCACAGATACGCAGTATTTT,CASSTIAVISTDTQYF
TRBJ2-2,NA,TRBV27,TRBD1,TGTGCCAGCAGTTTAGGGACAGGGCCCGGGGAGCTGTTTTTT,CASSLGTGPGELFF
TRBJ1-2,NA,TRBV2,NA,TGTGCCAGCAGCAAGGGGGTGCTAACTCCTAACTATGGCTACACCTTC,CASSKGVLTPNYGYTF
TRBJ2-3,NA,TRBV5-1,TRBD2,TGCGCCAGCAGCCTTGGGACTAGCGGGGGTACAGATACGCAGTATTTT,CASSLGTSGGTDTQYF
TRBJ1-4,once,TRBV2,TRBD1,TGTGCCAGCAGTAGTGACAGGGGGCATAATGAAAAACTGTTTTTT,CASSSDRGHNEKLFF
TRBJ2-1,NA,TRBV6-5,NA,TGTGCCAGCAGTAGAACCTCCGGGACTTCCTCGGAATTCTTC,CASSRTSGTSSEFF
TRBJ2-1,NA,TRBV28,NA,TGTGCCAGCAGTTTACCAAGGGGGAATTCAAATGAGCAGTTCTTC,CASSLPRGNSNEQFF
TRBJ2-1,NA,TRBV6-1,TRBD2,TGTGCCAGCAGGGGAGAGCGGGGCTCCTACAATGAGCAGTTCTTC,CASRGERGSYNEQFF
TRBJ2-7,NA,TRBV7-8,NA,TGTGCCAGCAGCCCCACGAGGGGGGGGAACGAGCAGTACTTC,CASSPTRGGNEQYF
TRBJ1-5,few,TRBV28,NA,TGTGCCAGCAGTTTAGGGGAGGGGGGCAATCAGCCCCAGCATTTT,CASSLGEGGNQPQHF
TRBJ2-3,few,TRBV6-6,NA,TGTGCCAGCCCCCCGCCACAGGGATCCGCGCAGTATTTT,CASPPPQGSAQYF
TRBJ2-1,NA,TRBV5-1,TRBD1,TGCGCCAGCAGCTTGGGACAGGGTAACGCCGATGAGCAGTTCTTC,CASSLGQGNADEQFF
TRBJ2-7,NA,TRBV15,TRBD1,TGTGCCACCAGCAGACTCCTAACCGGGACAGGGGAAGAGCAGTACTTC,CATSRLLTGTGEEQYF
TRBJ1-2,NA,TRBV6-1,TRBD1,TGTGCCAGCAGTGTCCCTTCAGGACAGGGGGCGCTTGGCTACACCTTC,CASSVPSGQGALGYTF
TRBJ2-1,NA,TRBV5-1,TRBD2,TGCGCCAGCAGCCCGAGCGGGAGCTCCTACAATGAGCAGTTCTTC,CASSPSGSSYNEQFF
TRBJ1-3,NA,TRBV6-5,NA,TGTGCCAGCAGTTATACAGACTCTGGAAACACCATATATTTT,CASSYTDSGNTIYF
TRBJ2-7,NA,TRBV27,TRBD1,TGTGCCAGCAGTCTCTCCCGGGACAGGGGTTACGAGCAGTACTTC,CASSLSRDRGYEQYF
TRBJ2-3,NA,TRBV4-1,TRBD2,TGCGCCAGCAGCCAAGATGACCTAGCGGGAGCCGTTTTGAGGCAGTATTTT,CASSQDDLAGAVLRQYF
TRBJ2-1,NA,TRBV23-1,NA,TGCGCCAGCGGGCGCGATGAGCAGTTCTTC,CASGRDEQFF
TRBJ2-7,NA,TRBV6-1,NA,TGTGCCAGCAATCCTTCCTATAACTCGTACGAGCAGTACTTC,CASNPSYNSYEQYF
TRBJ1-2,NA,TRBV29-1,NA,TGCAGCGCCCTGATGCGGTCACAAACTAACTATGGCTACACCTTC,CSALMRSQTNYGYTF
TRBJ2-5,NA,TRBV2,TRBD2,TGTGCCAGCAGGGCGGCGGGAGGTGGTGAGACCCAGTACTTC,CASRAAGGGETQYF
TRBJ2-7,NA,TRBV4-1,TRBD2,TGCGCCAGCAGCCAAAGGACTAGCGGTTCTCACGAGCAGTACTTC,CASSQRTSGSHEQYF
TRBJ2-2,NA,TRBV6-1,TRBD1,TGTGCCAGCAGTGAGACAGGGGTCACCGGGGAGCTGTTTTTT,CASSETGVTGELFF
TRBJ1-5,NA,TRBV27,NA,TGTGCCAGCAGTCTGAACGGAGATCAGCCCCAGCATTTT,CASSLNGDQPQHF
TRBJ1-1,NA,TRBV19,TRBD1,TGTGCCACTATTTACGCAGGGGGCACTGAAGCTTTCTTT,CATIYAGGTEAFF